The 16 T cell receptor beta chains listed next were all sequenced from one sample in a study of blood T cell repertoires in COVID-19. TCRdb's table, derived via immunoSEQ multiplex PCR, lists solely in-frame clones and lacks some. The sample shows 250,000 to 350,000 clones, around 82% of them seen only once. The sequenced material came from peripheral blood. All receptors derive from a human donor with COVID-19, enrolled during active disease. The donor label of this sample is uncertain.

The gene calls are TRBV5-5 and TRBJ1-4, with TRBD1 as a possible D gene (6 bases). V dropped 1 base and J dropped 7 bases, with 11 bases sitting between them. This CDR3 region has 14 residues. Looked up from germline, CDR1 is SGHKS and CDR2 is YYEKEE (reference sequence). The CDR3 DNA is TGTGCCAGCAGCTTGAGGCAGGGGTTTGAAAAACTGTTTTTT. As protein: CASSLRQGFEKLFF.

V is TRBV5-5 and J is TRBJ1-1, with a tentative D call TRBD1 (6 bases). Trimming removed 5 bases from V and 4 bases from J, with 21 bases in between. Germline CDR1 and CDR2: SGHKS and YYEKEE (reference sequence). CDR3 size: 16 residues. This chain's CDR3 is CASSPNGQGLGTEAFF. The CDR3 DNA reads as TGTGCCAGCAGTCCAAACGGCCAGGGGTTGGGCACTGAAGCTTTCTTT.

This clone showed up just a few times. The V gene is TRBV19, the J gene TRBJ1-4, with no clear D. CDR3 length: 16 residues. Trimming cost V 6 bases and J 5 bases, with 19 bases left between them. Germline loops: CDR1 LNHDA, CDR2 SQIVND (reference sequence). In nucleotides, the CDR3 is TGTGCCAGTAGGGCCCTCGGACTCGAAAAGAATGAAAAACTGTTTTTT. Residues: CASRALGLEKNEKLFF.

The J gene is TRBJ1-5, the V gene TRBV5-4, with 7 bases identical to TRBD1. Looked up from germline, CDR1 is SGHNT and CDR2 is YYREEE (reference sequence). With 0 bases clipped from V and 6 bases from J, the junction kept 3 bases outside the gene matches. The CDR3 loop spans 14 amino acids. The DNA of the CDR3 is TGTGCCAGCAGCTTGGAGGGGGCGTTTCAGCCCCAGCATTTT. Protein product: CASSLEGAFQPQHF.

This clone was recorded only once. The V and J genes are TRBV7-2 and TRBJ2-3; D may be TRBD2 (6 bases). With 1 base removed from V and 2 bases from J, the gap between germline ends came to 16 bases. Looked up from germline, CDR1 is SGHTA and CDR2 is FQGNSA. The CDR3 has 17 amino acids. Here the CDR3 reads CASSLDRGSVVTDTQYF. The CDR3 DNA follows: TGTGCCAGCAGCTTAGATCGGGGGTCAGTAGTCACAGATACGCAGTATTTT.

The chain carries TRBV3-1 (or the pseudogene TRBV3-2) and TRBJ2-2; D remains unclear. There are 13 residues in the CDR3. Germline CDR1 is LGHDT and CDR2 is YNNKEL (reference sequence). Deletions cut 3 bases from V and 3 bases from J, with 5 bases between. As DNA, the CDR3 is TGTGCCAGCAGCCACCCGGACACCGGGGAGCTGTTTTTT. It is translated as CASSHPDTGELFF.

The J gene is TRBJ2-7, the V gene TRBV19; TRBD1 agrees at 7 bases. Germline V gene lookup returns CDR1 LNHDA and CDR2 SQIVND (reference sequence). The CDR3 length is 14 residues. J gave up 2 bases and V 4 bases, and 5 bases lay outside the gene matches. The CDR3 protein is CASSNRGFAYEQYF. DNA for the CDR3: TGTGCCAGTAGTAACAGGGGTTTCGCCTACGAGCAGTACTTC.

Here the CDR3 reads CASSLTGINEKLFF. The CDR3 DNA sequence: TGCGCCAGCAGTTTGACAGGGATTAATGAAAAACTGTTTTTT. The rearrangement joins TRBV10-2 to TRBJ1-4; 7 positions agree with TRBD1. Germline V gives CDR1 WSHSY, CDR2 SAAADI. Trimming removed 5 bases from V and 4 bases from J; junction bases left unmatched: 4. The CDR3 consists of 14 residues.

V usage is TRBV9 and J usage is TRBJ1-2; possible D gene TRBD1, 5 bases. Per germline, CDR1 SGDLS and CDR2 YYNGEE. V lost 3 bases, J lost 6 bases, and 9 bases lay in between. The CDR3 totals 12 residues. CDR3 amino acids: CASSAQGNGYTF. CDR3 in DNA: TGTGCCAGCAGCGCCCAGGGTAATGGCTACACCTTC.

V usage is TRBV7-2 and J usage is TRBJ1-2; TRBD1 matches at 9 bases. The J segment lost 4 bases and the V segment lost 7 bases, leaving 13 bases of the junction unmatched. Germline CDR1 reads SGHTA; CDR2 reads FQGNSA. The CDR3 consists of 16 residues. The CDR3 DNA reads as TGTGCCAGCATTTCCGTGGGGACAGGGATAGGCTATGGCTACACCTTC. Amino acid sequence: CASISVGTGIGYGYTF.

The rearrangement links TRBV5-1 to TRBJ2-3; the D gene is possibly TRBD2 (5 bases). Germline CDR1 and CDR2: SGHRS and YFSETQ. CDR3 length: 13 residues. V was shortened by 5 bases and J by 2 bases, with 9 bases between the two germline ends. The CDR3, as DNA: TGCGCCAGCAGGCCGGGGAACACAGATACGCAGTATTTT. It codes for CASRPGNTDTQYF. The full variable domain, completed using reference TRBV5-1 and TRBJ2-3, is KAGVTQTPRYLIKTRGQQVTLSCSPISGHRSVSWYQQTPGQGLQFLFEYFSETQRNKGNFPGRFSGRQFSNSRSEMNVSTLELGDSALYLCASRPGNTDTQYFGPGTRLTVL.

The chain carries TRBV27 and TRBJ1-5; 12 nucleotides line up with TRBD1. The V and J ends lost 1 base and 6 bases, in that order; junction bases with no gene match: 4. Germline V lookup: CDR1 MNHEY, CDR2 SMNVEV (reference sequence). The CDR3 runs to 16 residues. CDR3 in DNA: TGTGCCAGCAGTTTATTGGGACAGGGGGCGGTTCAGCCCCAGCATTTT. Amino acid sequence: CASSLLGQGAVQPQHF.

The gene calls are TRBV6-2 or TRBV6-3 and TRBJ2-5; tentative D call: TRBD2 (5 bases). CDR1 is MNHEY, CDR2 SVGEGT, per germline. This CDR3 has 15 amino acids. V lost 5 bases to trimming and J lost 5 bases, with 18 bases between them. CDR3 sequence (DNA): TGTGCCAGCAGTCTCGAATCGAGGGCCGGGGAGACCCAGTACTTC. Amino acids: CASSLESRAGETQYF.

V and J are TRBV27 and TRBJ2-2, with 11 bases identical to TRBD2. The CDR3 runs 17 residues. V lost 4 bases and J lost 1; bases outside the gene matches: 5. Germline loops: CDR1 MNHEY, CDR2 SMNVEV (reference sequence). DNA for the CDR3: TGTGCCAGCAGTTATAGTGGACTAGCGGGGAACACCGGGGAGCTGTTTTTT. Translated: CASSYSGLAGNTGELFF.

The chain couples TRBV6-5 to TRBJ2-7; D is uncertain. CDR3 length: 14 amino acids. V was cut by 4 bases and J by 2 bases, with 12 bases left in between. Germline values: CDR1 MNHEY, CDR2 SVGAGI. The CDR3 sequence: CASSFSPGPYEQYF. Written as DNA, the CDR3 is TGTGCCAGCAGTTTTTCCCCTGGGCCCTACGAGCAGTACTTC.

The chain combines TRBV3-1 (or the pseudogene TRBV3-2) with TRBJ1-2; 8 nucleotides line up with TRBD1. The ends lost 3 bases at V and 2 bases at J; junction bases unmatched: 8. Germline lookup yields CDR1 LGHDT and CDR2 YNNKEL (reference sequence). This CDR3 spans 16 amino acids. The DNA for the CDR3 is TGTGCCAGCAGCCACCTAGGGACAGGAGGAAACTATGGCTACACCTTC. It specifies CASSHLGTGGNYGYTF.